This T cell receptor beta chain was captured in a study of blood T cells in healthy people across ages (dated by TCRdb to 2013 to 2016). Notes on the research overall: Template switching captured roughly one uniquely barcoded TCR beta cDNA molecule per two T cells in model experiments. To track age-related changes in TCR beta repertoire diversity, the study relied on deep sequencing normalized with unique cDNA molecular identifiers. Donors were grouped into four age groups: young (average roughly 17 years), middle-aged (39), aged (about 60) and long-lived (about 90). Donors of different ages were randomly distributed across sequencing lanes to avoid experimental bias. The study analyzed two additional independent replicas of 1 million unique cDNA reads from the same blood draw for two donors, one aged 18 to 30 and one aged 80 or older. Findings and caveats that apply to the study as a whole: Because the CMV infection status of the donors was unknown, age-related changes in expanded clonotypes may potentially have been confounded. Since profiling was done on bulk unsorted PBMCs, naive and antigen-experienced compartments could not be conclusively compared. Estimates of total diversity based on one million sequenced T cells were considered lower bounds and underestimates. As age increased, observed TCR beta diversity per million T cells dropped in a roughly linear way, and a significant reduction was already evident by age about 40. Compared with the aged group, the long-lived group had more naive CD4+ T cells, fewer expanded clones and increased TCR diversity, suggesting age selection. The percentage of naive T cells measured by flow cytometry correlated strongly with observed TCR beta diversity.

Relative to germline, V is 4 bases shorter and J is 5 bases shorter, with 8 bases between their ends. Spanning cysteine to phenylalanine, the CDR3 consists of 12 amino acids. Of the read, only the CDR3 DNA is kept; its 36 bases are in frame from base 1. CDR1 and CDR2 were assigned from the germline V gene (reference sequence) as LGHDT and YNNKEL. Donors were a few dozen systemically healthy Caucasian individuals from Russia aged roughly 6 to 95 years. Each donor gave about 9.2 milliliters of peripheral blood, drawn into EDTA-treated Vacutainer tubes. Ficoll-Paque density-gradient centrifugation was used to isolate PBMCs, with at least 7 million obtained per sample. Trizol reagent was used to extract total RNA from PBMCs, with at least 5.5 micrograms per sample. Naive CD45RAhigh/CD27high T cell percentages were measured by flow cytometry on a PBMC aliquot from every donor. Preparation of the library involved 5' RACE. Reads for this sample came from an Illumina HiSeq 2500. A second PCR of about 6 to 11 cycles was performed with a sample-barcoded 5' primer and a J-beta primer mix. Each TCR beta cDNA molecule received a unique molecular identifier from a template-switch 5' adaptor carrying 12 random nucleotides. Each sample yielded at least 2.5 million CDR3-containing paired-end reads. All of the RNA was converted into first-strand cDNA using the Mint cDNA synthesis kit, with a TRBC-specific oligonucleotide serving as the primer. All cDNA was treated with uracil-DNA glycosylase and then went through a first 18-cycle PCR with the universal primers M1SS and BC2_uni_R. As for how the authors treated the data: For normalization, 1 million high-quality reads, each with a distinct molecular identifier, were randomly selected from each sample. Instead of being binned into consensus sequences, reads with shared molecular identifiers were discarded. MiTCR, set to a Q25 quality threshold and the strictest error-elimination algorithm, was used for CDR3 identification, clonotype clustering and error correction. A nonparametric unseen species model using Euler transformation provided a lower-bound estimate of total TCR beta diversity. The public sequencing data were trimmed at Q25 with fastp and processed into clonotypes with MiXCR by TCRdb, which kept only in-frame beta chains. Entries that share a CDR3 protein sequence are merged under the most common genes and DNA. The V and J calls shown here were made by TCRdb, not taken from the authors' results. The sample profile shows 730,000 or so distinct CDR3 sequences; more than 40% of them were found once. The biggest ten clones account for 20% to 25% of the sample.

On this clonotype itself: Its antigen is unknown. No base quality information exists; no much larger clone differs at one position.

Sequenced material: blood. The receptor comes from a woman between 55 and 75 years old in good health. The rearranged segments are TRBV3-1 and TRBJ2-5; no D gene can be assigned with confidence. The CDR3 amino acid sequence is: CASSPNMETQYF. The DNA reads TGTGCCAGCAGCCCCAACATGGAGACCCAGTACTTC.